There are a few counts of the clone carrying this T cell receptor (beta chain). The antigen remains undetermined. The CDR3 length is 11 residues. The germline V gene has CDR1 GTSNPN and CDR2 SVGIG (reference sequence). V was cut by 2 bases and J by 6 bases, with 8 bases left in between. The record originates from a study of T-cell memory formation after mild COVID-19. For the study at large: For the most part, TCR clusters were specific to one donor. Points from the study as a whole: Among clones contracting day 15 to 85, CD4/CD8 was balanced, whereas later expanders leaned CD4+.

TCRdb re-called the 5' RACE reads with MiXCR, one entry per CDR3 protein. The table includes about 160,000 distinct CDR3 sequences, about 28% detected once. Sequencing was performed on PBMCs or a T cell subset sorted from them (not recorded which). V gene TRBV30 combines with J gene TRBJ2-7, with D possibly TRBD1 on 6 matching bases. This clonotype was sampled from an adult woman who had mild COVID-19 (a few samples of this study predate the infection). Cell type and time point are not known. The CDR3 coding sequence is TGTGCCTGGAGTACAGGGAGCGAGCAGTACTTC. Translating it yields CAWSTGSEQYF. The complete variable domain, with remaining parts taken from reference TRBV30 and TRBJ2-7, reads SQTIHQWPATLVQPVGSPLSLECTVEGTSNPNLYWYRQAAGRGLQLLFYSVGIGQISSEVPQNLSASRPQDRQFILSSKKLLLSDSGFYLCAWSTGSEQYFGPGTRLTVT.